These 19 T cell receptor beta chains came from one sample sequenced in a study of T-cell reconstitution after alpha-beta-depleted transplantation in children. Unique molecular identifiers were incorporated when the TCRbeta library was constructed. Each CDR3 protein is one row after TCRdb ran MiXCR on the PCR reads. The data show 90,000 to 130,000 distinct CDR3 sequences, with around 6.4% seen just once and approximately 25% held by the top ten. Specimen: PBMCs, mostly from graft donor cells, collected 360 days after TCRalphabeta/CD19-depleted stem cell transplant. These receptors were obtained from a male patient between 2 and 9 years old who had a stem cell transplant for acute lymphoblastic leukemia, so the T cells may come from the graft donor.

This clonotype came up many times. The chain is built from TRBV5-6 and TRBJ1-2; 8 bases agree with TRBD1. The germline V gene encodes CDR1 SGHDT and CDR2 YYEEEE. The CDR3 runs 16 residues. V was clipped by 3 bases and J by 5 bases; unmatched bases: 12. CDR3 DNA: TGTGCCAGCAGCTCGTCTCGGACAGGGCGAGGATATGGCTACACCTTC. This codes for CASSSSRTGRGYGYTF.

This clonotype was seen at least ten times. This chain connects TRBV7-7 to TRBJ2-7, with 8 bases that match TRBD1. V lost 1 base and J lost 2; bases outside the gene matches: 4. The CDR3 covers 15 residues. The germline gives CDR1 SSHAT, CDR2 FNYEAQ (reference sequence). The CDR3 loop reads CASSLEGGQAYEQYF. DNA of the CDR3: TGTGCCAGCAGCTTAGAGGGGGGACAGGCCTACGAGCAGTACTTC. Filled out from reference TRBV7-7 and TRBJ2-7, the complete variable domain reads GAGVSQSPRYKVTKRGQDVTLRCDPISSHATLYWYQQALGQGPEFLTYFNYEAQPDKSGLPSDRFSAERPEGSISTLTIQRTEQRDSAMYRCASSLEGGQAYEQYFGPGTRLTVT.

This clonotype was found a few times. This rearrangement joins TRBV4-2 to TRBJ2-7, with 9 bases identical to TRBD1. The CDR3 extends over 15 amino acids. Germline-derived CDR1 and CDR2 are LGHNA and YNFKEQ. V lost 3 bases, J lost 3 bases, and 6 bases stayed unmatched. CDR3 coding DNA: TGTGCCAGCAGCCAGGGTTTGGACAGGGGCTACGAGCAGTACTTC. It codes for CASSQGLDRGYEQYF.

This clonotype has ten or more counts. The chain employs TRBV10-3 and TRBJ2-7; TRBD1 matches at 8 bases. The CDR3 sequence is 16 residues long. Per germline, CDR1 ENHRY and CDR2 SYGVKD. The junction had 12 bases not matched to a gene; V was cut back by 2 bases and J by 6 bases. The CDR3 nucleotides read TGTGCCATCAGTGAGCGCGACAGGGGCAGTAGTGGCGAGCAGTACTTC. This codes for CAISERDRGSSGEQYF.

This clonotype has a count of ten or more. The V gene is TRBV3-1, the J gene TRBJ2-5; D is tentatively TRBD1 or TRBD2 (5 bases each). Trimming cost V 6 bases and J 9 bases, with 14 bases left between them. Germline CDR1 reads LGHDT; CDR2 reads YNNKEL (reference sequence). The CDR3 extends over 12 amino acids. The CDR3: CASREPGTAQYF. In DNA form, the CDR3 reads TGTGCCAGCAGGGAACCCGGGACGGCCCAGTACTTC.

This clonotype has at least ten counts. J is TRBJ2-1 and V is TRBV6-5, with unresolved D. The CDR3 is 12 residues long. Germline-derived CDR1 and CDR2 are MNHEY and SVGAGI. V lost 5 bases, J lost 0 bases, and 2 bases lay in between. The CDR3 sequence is CASSVSYNEQFF. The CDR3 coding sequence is TGTGCCAGCAGTGTCTCCTACAATGAGCAGTTCTTC.

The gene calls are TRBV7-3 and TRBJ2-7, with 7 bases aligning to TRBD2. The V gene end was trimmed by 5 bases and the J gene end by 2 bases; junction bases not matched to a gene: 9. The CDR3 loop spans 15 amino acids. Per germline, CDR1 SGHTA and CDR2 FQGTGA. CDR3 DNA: TGTGCCAGCAGCGCCTACGGCGGGAGCGCCTACGAGCAGTACTTC. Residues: CASSAYGGSAYEQYF.

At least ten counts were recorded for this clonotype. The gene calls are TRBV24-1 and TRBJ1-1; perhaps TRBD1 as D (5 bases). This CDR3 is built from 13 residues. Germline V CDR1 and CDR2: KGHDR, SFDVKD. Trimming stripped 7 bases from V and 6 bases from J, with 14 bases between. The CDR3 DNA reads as TGTGCCACCAGGTCTAGCAGGGCGCCTGAAGCTTTCTTT. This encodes CATRSSRAPEAFF.

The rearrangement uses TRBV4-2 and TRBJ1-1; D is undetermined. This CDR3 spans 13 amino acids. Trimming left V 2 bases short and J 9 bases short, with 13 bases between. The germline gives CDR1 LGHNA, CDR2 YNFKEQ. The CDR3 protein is CASSQPGILKAFF. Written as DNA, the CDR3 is TGTGCCAGCAGCCAACCCGGGATATTAAAAGCTTTCTTT.

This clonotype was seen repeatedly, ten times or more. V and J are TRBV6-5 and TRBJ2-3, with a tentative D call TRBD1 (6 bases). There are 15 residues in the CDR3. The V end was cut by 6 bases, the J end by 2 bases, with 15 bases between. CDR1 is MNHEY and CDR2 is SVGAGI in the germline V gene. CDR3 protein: CASRYRVGVTDTQYF. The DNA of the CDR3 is TGTGCCAGCAGGTACAGGGTAGGGGTCACAGATACGCAGTATTTT.

CDR3 DNA sequence: TGTGCCAGCAGTTTACGGGACAGAGGCCACAATGAGCAGTTCTTC. It yields the protein CASSLRDRGHNEQFF. The chain has TRBV28 and TRBJ2-1; 7 positions match TRBD1. The CDR3 totals 15 residues. Germline V gene lookup returns CDR1 MDHEN and CDR2 SYDVKM. Unmatched junction bases numbered 6, after V lost 2 bases and J lost 5 bases.

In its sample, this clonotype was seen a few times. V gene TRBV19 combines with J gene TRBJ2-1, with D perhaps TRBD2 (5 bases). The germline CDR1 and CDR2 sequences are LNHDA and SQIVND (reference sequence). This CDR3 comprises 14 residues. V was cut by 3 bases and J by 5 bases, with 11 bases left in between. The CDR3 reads CASSISLANNEQFF. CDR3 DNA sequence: TGTGCCAGTAGTATTTCGCTAGCAAACAATGAGCAGTTCTTC.

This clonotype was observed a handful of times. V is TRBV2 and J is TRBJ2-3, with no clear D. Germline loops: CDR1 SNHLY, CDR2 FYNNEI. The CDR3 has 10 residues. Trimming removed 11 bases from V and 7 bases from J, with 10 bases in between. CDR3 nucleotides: TGTGCCGGTTCGTTGAATACGCAGTATTTT. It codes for CAGSLNTQYF.

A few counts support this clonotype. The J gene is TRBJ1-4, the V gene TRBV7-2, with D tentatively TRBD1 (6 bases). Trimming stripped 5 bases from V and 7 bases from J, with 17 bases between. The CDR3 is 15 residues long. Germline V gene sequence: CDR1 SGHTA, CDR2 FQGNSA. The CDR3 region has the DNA TGTGCCAGCAGCCCTAGGGGGGTTGCGAGTGAAAAACTGTTTTTT. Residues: CASSPRGVASEKLFF.

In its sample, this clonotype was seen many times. The CDR3 is CSARLQAAYEQYF. DNA for the CDR3: TGCAGTGCTAGACTCCAGGCGGCCTACGAGCAGTACTTC. The V and J genes are TRBV20-1 and TRBJ2-7; D is unclear. The germline gives CDR1 DFQATT, CDR2 SNEGSKA (reference sequence). The CDR3 has 13 residues. The V end was cut by 2 bases, the J end by 2 bases, with 10 bases between.

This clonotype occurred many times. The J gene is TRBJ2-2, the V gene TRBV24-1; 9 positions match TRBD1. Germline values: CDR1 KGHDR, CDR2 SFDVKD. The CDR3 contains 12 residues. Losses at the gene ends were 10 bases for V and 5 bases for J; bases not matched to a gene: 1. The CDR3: CATTGGTGELFF. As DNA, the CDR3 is TGTGCCACGACAGGGGGGACCGGGGAGCTGTTTTTT.

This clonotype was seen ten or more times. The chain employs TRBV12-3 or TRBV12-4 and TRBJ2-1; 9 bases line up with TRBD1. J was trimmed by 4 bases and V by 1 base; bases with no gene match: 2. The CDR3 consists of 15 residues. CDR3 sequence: CASSLGQGGYNEQFF. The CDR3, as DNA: TGTGCCAGCAGTTTAGGACAGGGGGGATACAATGAGCAGTTCTTC.

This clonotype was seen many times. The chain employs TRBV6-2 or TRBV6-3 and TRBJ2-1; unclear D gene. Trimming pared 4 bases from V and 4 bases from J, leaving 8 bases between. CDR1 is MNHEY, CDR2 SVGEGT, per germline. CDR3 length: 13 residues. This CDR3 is CASSSPWYNEQFF. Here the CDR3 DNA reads TGTGCCAGCAGTTCGCCGTGGTACAATGAGCAGTTCTTC.

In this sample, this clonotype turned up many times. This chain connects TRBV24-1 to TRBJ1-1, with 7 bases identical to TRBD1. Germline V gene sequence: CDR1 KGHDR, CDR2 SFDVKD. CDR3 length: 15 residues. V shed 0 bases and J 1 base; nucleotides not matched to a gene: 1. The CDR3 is CATSDLRTGNTEAFF. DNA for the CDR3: TGTGCCACCAGTGATTTGAGGACAGGGAACACTGAAGCTTTCTTT.